Each of the 27 T cell receptor beta chains below was sequenced from the same sample in a study of T-cell memory formation after mild COVID-19. TCRdb analysed the 5' RACE reads with MiXCR anew, one entry per CDR3 protein. The table includes about 240,000 distinct CDR3 sequences, roughly 10% detected once. Sequenced material: PBMCs or a T cell subset sorted from them (not recorded which). The receptors here all came from a young man who had mild COVID-19 (a few samples of this study predate the infection). Cell type and time point are not known.

The chain uses TRBV12-3 or TRBV12-4 and TRBJ1-5, with TRBD1 matching 9 bases. This CDR3 contains 14 residues. V lost 4 bases to trimming and J lost 5 bases; unmatched junction nucleotides: 3. In DNA, the CDR3 is TGTGCCAGCAGTTACAGGGGGCGCGATCAGCCCCAGCATTTT. Its protein is CASSYRGRDQPQHF.

The rearrangement uses TRBV9 and TRBJ2-6, with D possibly being TRBD1 (6 bases). CDR1 and CDR2 (germline): SGDLS, YYNGEE. The CDR3 runs to 17 residues. Trimming took 4 bases from V and 4 from J, leaving 18 bases between them. CDR3 sequence reads: CASSPWTGTTGANVLTF. In nucleotides, the CDR3 is TGTGCCAGCAGCCCGTGGACCGGGACAACGGGGGCCAACGTCCTGACTTTC. Full variable domain (rest looked up from reference TRBV9 and TRBJ2-6): DSGVTQTPKHLITATGQRVTLRCSPRSGDLSVYWYQQSLDQGLQFLIQYYNGEERAKGNILERFSAQQFPDLHSELNLSSLELGDSALYFCASSPWTGTTGANVLTFGAGSRLTVL.

The V gene is TRBV4-2, the J gene TRBJ2-3; 8 bases are shared with TRBD2. The CDR3 is made up of 15 amino acids. CDR1 is LGHNA, CDR2 YNFKEQ, per germline. With 1 base clipped from V and 9 bases from J, the junction kept 9 bases outside the gene matches. The CDR3 nucleotides read TGTGCCAGCAGCCAAGGTATCGCGGGGGGCGCGACGCAGTATTTT. Amino acids: CASSQGIAGGATQYF.

There are many counts of this clonotype. V and J are TRBV7-9 and TRBJ2-2; TRBD2 matches at 8 bases. CDR3 size: 15 residues. V lost 4 bases and J lost 6; bases outside the gene matches: 7. Germline-derived CDR1 and CDR2 are SEHNR and FQNEAQ (reference sequence). The CDR3 reads CASSWGLDHSGELFF. In DNA, the CDR3 is TGTGCCAGCAGCTGGGGACTAGATCATTCCGGGGAGCTGTTTTTT.

This clonotype was observed a few times. The chain joins TRBV20-1 to TRBJ2-1; 12 bases line up with TRBD2. The CDR3 extends over 14 amino acids. CDR1 DFQATT and CDR2 SNEGSKA come from the germline V gene (reference sequence). V was clipped by 5 bases and J by 7 bases; unmatched bases: 6. In nucleotides, the CDR3 is TGCAGTGCTGGGGGGGGGACTAGCGGGAATGAGCAGTTCTTC. Protein sequence: CSAGGGTSGNEQFF.

The chain carries TRBV12-3 or TRBV12-4 and TRBJ2-5, with D tentatively TRBD1 or TRBD2 (6 bases each). V was trimmed by 3 bases and J by 7 bases, leaving 15 bases between them. This CDR3 has 14 residues. CDR3 sequence (DNA): TGTGCCAGCAGTTTGGGGGGCTTCGGGGCGACCCAGTACTTC. Translating it yields CASSLGGFGATQYF.

This clonotype was counted many times. This rearrangement joins TRBV12-3 or TRBV12-4 to TRBJ2-2; D is possibly TRBD1 (5 bases). The V and J ends lost 3 bases and 8 bases respectively, with 16 bases between them. The CDR3 covers 15 residues. CDR3 nucleotides: TGTGCCAGCAGTTTGAGTTCGAAGGGGCGGGGGGAGCTGTTTTTT. Its translation: CASSLSSKGRGELFF.

This rearrangement joins TRBV20-1 to TRBJ2-7; unclear D gene. Trimming stripped 2 bases from V and 3 bases from J, with 11 bases between. This CDR3 has 13 residues. Germline values: CDR1 DFQATT, CDR2 SNEGSKA (reference sequence). This CDR3 is CSARRDKHYEQYV. The DNA of the CDR3 is TGCAGTGCTAGACGCGACAAGCACTACGAGCAGTACGTC.

This clonotype showed up many times. The J gene is TRBJ2-7, the V gene TRBV5-1; D gene unclear. Germline lookup yields CDR1 SGHRS and CDR2 YFSETQ. This CDR3 is built from 13 residues. Trimming cost V 0 bases and J 2 bases, with 6 bases left between them. The CDR3 reads CASSLGSTYEQYF. Here the CDR3 DNA reads TGCGCCAGCAGCTTGGGCTCGACCTACGAGCAGTACTTC.

The rearrangement joins TRBV9 to TRBJ1-6; the match to TRBD1 covers 7 bases. CDR3 length: 15 residues. With 4 bases clipped from V and 8 bases from J, the junction kept 9 bases outside the gene matches. Germline CDR1 and CDR2: SGDLS and YYNGEE. The CDR3 loop reads CASSPRQGVDSPLHF. The DNA for the CDR3 is TGTGCCAGCAGCCCAAGACAGGGAGTAGATTCACCCCTCCACTTT.

This clonotype was picked up many times. V usage is TRBV4-2 and J usage is TRBJ2-7; D is perhaps TRBD1 (5 bases). Germline lookup yields CDR1 LGHNA and CDR2 YNFKEQ. CDR3 size: 13 residues. V was trimmed by 0 bases and J by 7 bases, leaving 10 bases between them. The CDR3 coding sequence is TGTGCCAGCAGCCAAGAGTGGGGCTGGGAGCAGTACGTC. The encoded protein is CASSQEWGWEQYV.

V usage is TRBV5-5 and J usage is TRBJ2-2; no clear D. V lost 3 bases to trimming and J lost 7 bases, with 4 bases between them. Germline CDR1 is SGHKS and CDR2 is YYEKEE (reference sequence). The CDR3 is 11 residues long. The CDR3 is CASSSIGELFF. The CDR3 DNA reads TGTGCCAGCAGCTCCATCGGGGAGCTGTTTTTT. Drawing the rest from reference TRBV5-5 and TRBJ2-2, the complete variable domain is DAGVTQSPTHLIKTRGQQVTLRCSPISGHKSVSWYQQVLGQGPQFIFQYYEKEERGRGNFPDRFSARQFPNYSSELNVNALLLGDSALYLCASSSIGELFFGEGSRLTVL.

This clonotype was seen only a few times. The V and J genes are TRBV2 and TRBJ1-1; D unresolved. The CDR3 is made up of 13 amino acids. Trimming cost V 9 bases and J 4 bases, with 15 bases left between them. Germline CDR1 is SNHLY and CDR2 is FYNNEI. The CDR3 reads CARRSGSGTEAFF. In DNA form, the CDR3 reads TGTGCCAGGCGGTCGGGGTCTGGCACTGAAGCTTTCTTT.

The rearrangement links TRBV6-2 or TRBV6-3 to TRBJ2-5; TRBD2 is a possible D gene (7 bases). V gave up 2 bases and J gave up 4 bases, with 14 bases separating them. The CDR3 spans 15 residues. CDR1 MNHEY and CDR2 SVGEGT come from the germline V gene. This CDR3 is CASSYNRGARETQYF. The DNA for the CDR3 is TGTGCCAGCAGTTACAATCGGGGGGCGCGAGAGACCCAGTACTTC.

This clonotype was observed many times. The V and J genes are TRBV3-1 and TRBJ2-1, with TRBD2 as a possible D gene (5 bases). The CDR3 is 15 amino acids. V was pared by 4 bases and J by 7 bases, with 17 bases between. Germline V gene data show CDR1 as LGHDT and CDR2 as YNNKEL (reference sequence). Here the CDR3 reads CASSPMGFSGNEQFF. The CDR3 DNA is TGTGCCAGCAGCCCTATGGGATTCTCGGGGAATGAGCAGTTCTTC.

The chain is built from TRBV10-3 and TRBJ1-1, with D perhaps TRBD1 (5 bases). Germline loops: CDR1 ENHRY, CDR2 SYGVKD. The CDR3 is made up of 12 amino acids. Trimming took off 7 bases at V and 1 base at J, with 7 bases between the two ends. Written as DNA, the CDR3 is TGTGCCATCAAAAGGGGGAACACTGAAGCTTTCTTT. This codes for CAIKRGNTEAFF.

This clonotype was observed a few times. The gene calls are TRBV28 and TRBJ2-7; 8 nucleotides line up with TRBD2. The CDR3 is 15 residues long. V was pared by 8 bases and J by 2 bases, with 11 bases of the junction left unmatched. The germline CDR1 and CDR2 sequences are MDHEN and SYDVKM. CDR3 region: CASSSGGDYTYEQYV. CDR3 DNA sequence: TGTGCCAGCTCCTCGGGAGGGGATTATACCTACGAGCAGTACGTC.

About this clonotype: This may be a read error: a much more frequent sequence differs by one nucleotide. The chain carries TRBV6-5 and TRBJ1-2; D is ambiguous. Looked up from germline, CDR1 is MNHEY and CDR2 is SVGAGI. The CDR3 covers 14 residues. The CDR3 loop reads CASSYGGPNCGYTF. CDR3 nucleotides: TGTGCCAGCAGTTACGGCGGGCCGAACTGTGGCTACACCTTC.

This rearrangement joins TRBV13 to TRBJ2-7; possible D gene TRBD1, 6 bases. Looked up from germline, CDR1 is PRHDT and CDR2 is FYEKMQ (reference sequence). Trimming cost V 3 bases and J 2 bases, with 11 bases left between them. This CDR3 region has 14 residues. This CDR3 reads CASSFDRNPYEQYF. CDR3 bases: TGTGCCAGCAGCTTCGACAGGAACCCCTACGAGCAGTACTTC. Full variable domain (rest looked up from reference TRBV13 and TRBJ2-7): AAGVIQSPRHLIKEKRETATLKCYPIPRHDTVYWYQQGPGQDPQFLISFYEKMQSDKGSIPDRFSAQQFSDYHSELNMSSLELGDSALYFCASSFDRNPYEQYFGPGTRLTVT.

This clonotype was detected only a few times. The J gene is TRBJ2-1, the V gene TRBV7-6; TRBD2 agrees at 11 bases. Germline V gene sequence: CDR1 SGHVS, CDR2 FNYEAQ. The CDR3 loop spans 18 amino acids. The V gene end was trimmed by 4 bases and the J gene end by 6 bases; junction bases not matched to a gene: 14. As DNA, the CDR3 is TGTGCCAGCAGCTCCTACAGGGGTAGCGGGGGGGCTCGCAATGAGCAGTTCTTC. Amino acid sequence: CASSSYRGSGGARNEQFF.

The sample holds many counts of this clonotype. The chain combines TRBV7-2 with TRBJ1-1; D unclear. The ends were cut back, 0 bases at V and 4 bases at J, with 9 bases in the middle. This CDR3 has 14 amino acids. CDR1 is SGHTA and CDR2 is FQGNSA in the germline V gene. CDR3 nucleotides: TGTGCCAGCAGCTTAGCGCTTGGGAGCACTGAAGCTTTCTTT. Its protein is CASSLALGSTEAFF.

The chain joins TRBV3-1 to TRBJ1-5; D remains ambiguous. There are 16 residues in the CDR3. Germline loops: CDR1 LGHDT, CDR2 YNNKEL (reference sequence). The V end was cut by 1 base, the J end by 5 bases, with 15 bases between. CDR3 residues: CASSQGSTAPHQPQHF. CDR3 in DNA: TGTGCCAGCAGCCAAGGTTCTACAGCGCCCCATCAGCCCCAGCATTTT. The variable domain in full, completed from reference TRBV3-1 and TRBJ1-5, reads DTAVSQTPKYLVTQMGNDKSIKCEQNLGHDTMYWYKQDSKKFLKIMFSYNNKELIINETVPNRFSPKSPDKAHLNLHINSLELGDSAVYFCASSQGSTAPHQPQHFGDGTRLSIL.

This clonotype was counted once. The chain combines TRBV20-1 with TRBJ2-5, with a tentative D call TRBD2 (5 bases). This CDR3 region has 15 residues. The V end was cut by 2 bases, the J end by 2 bases, with 15 bases between. From germline, CDR1 is DFQATT and CDR2 SNEGSKA (reference sequence). For the CDR3, the DNA is TGCAGTGCTAGACCCCCTCGGAGCGGACAAGAGACCCAGTACTTC. It encodes CSARPPRSGQETQYF.

V gene TRBV3-1 combines with J gene TRBJ1-1; D might be TRBD1 (6 bases). This CDR3 contains 14 residues. Germline V CDR1 and CDR2: LGHDT, YNNKEL (reference sequence). The V gene lost 3 bases and the J gene lost 1 base, with 9 bases spanning the gap. The CDR3 sequence: CASSQGHANTEAFF. The CDR3 nucleotides read TGTGCCAGCAGCCAGGGACATGCGAACACTGAAGCTTTCTTT.

A few counts support this clonotype. This rearrangement joins TRBV6-5 to TRBJ1-2, with a tentative D call TRBD1 (5 bases). Looked up from germline, CDR1 is MNHEY and CDR2 is SVGAGI. CDR3 size: 14 residues. Trimming left V 6 bases short and J 8 bases short, with 19 bases between. CDR3 in amino acids: CASSPGTYGGGYTF. As DNA, the CDR3 is TGTGCCAGCAGCCCAGGGACGTACGGAGGGGGCTACACCTTC.

This clonotype occurred a few times. The chain couples TRBV12-3 or TRBV12-4 to TRBJ2-1, with 9 bases aligning to TRBD2. The CDR3 contains 16 residues. Trimming cost V 7 bases and J 4 bases; bases outside gene matches: 11. The CDR3 reads CASTHVSGGSYNEQFF. The CDR3 bases are TGTGCCAGCACCCATGTAAGCGGGGGGTCATACAATGAGCAGTTCTTC.

This clonotype was seen more than once but under ten times. The chain joins TRBV5-1 to TRBJ2-1; 8 bases are shared with TRBD1. This CDR3 has 18 amino acids. In germline, CDR1 is SGHRS, CDR2 YFSETQ. J gave up 1 base and V 2 bases, and 11 bases lay outside the gene matches. The CDR3: CASSLGQGDFVSYNEQFF. DNA of the CDR3: TGCGCCAGCAGCTTAGGACAGGGAGATTTCGTTTCCTACAATGAGCAGTTCTTC.